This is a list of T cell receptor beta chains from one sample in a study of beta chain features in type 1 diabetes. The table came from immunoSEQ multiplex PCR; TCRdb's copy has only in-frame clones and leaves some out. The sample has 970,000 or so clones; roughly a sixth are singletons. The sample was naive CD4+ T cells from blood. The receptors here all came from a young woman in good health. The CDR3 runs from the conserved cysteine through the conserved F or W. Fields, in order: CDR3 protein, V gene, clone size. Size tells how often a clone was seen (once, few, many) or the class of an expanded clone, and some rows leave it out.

CASSPQDSGSETQYF TRBV19 NA
CASSPRTGGTEAFF TRBV9 NA
CASSQEYGGYTF TRBV7-9 NA
CASRIQAGFQETQYF TRBV11-2 NA
CASSLVGVAETQYF TRBV7-9 few
CASSYRDSSYEQYF TRBV6-5 few
CASSPTGQGFVNEQFF TRBV9 NA
CSARGVPEQFF TRBV20-1 NA
CSARQGYGYTF TRBV20-1 few
CSHSNPGQGFYNEQFF TRBV29-1 few
CASSVWNEKLFF TRBV6-5 NA
CASSQVAGNQETQYF TRBV7-9 once
CASSPGTGGSNTEAFF TRBV5-1 few
CASSVAGTAYNEQFF TRBV9 NA
CASTLTSGPSSSYNEQFF TRBV19 NA
CASSQDSASPSGANVLTF TRBV4-2 few
CASSPGQEETQYF TRBV7-2 few
CASSQGSTLQETQYF TRBV4-1 few
CASSLDGSPPDTQYF TRBV7-2 few
CASSLWATRRNEQFF TRBV28 NA
CASSGTSRIRGNEQFF TRBV27 NA
CASSPVGLHNQPQHF TRBV7-8 few
CATSRPTGELFF TRBV15 NA
CASSEFSGAAFYNEQFF TRBV6-1 NA
CASSRRSGKDTGELFF TRBV11-2 few
CASVRGDRDGSEQFF TRBV28 NA
CATSSSGTAPYNEQFF TRBV15 few
CASSQEDEQFF TRBV4-1 NA
CASRFTGTGNYGYTF TRBV27 NA
CASSLYAGMGVGNTIYF TRBV28 NA
CASSVSRQAKFGELFF TRBV9 few
CASSPQLAKQETQYF TRBV18 NA
CASSRDQGPYNEQFF TRBV4-3 NA
CAISESAGVRETQYF TRBV10-3 NA
CASSYSLDYNEQFF TRBV6-5 NA
CASSEAPVRGSSNEQFF TRBV6-1 few
CASSLLAGPVYEQYF TRBV11-2 NA
CATSREVSKSPLHF TRBV15 few
CASSLRGYEQYF TRBV5-6 NA
CASSPRTVQETQYF TRBV5-1 NA
CACRQGQEMDIQYF TRBV6-1 NA
CASSLGRTSGSYNEQFF TRBV7-6 once
CASTGTRTGANEQFF TRBV6-5 few
CASSLVARSNTGELFF TRBV13 NA
CASSLPRTGRNTEAFF TRBV5-4 few
CASSVVRATNEKLFF TRBV2 NA
CASRPGDGNTIYF TRBV6-1 few